This paragraph reports one T cell receptor beta chain. Antigen specificity is unknown. CDR1 SGHRS and CDR2 YFSETQ come from the germline V gene. V was clipped by 4 bases and J by 3 bases; unmatched bases: 14. The CDR3 runs to 17 residues. TCRdb reprocessed the RT-PCR reads with MiXCR, giving one entry per CDR3 protein. The sample records 600,000 to 850,000 distinct CDR3 sequences, 11% to 15% being singletons. The sample belongs to a study of response to subunit inactivated influenza vaccine. Study-wide findings and caveats: Each seasonal flu vaccination may recruit only limited new T cells, authors suggested.

This receptor was identified in a man aged 45-65 years who received an inactivated influenza vaccine. The chain is built from TRBV5-1 and TRBJ2-5, with TRBD2 matching over 8 bases. This sample comprised PBMCs from blood, obtained approximately 15 days before vaccination. The CDR3 DNA reads TGCGCCAGCAGCCGAGCCCCTACAGGGCGGGGGGAAGAGACCCAGTACTTC. This encodes CASSRAPTGRGEETQYF.